The rows below give T cell receptor beta chains drawn from one sample of a study of spatial heterogeneity in lung cancer. TCRdb ran MiXCR on the 5' RACE reads and lists one entry per CDR3 protein. The data contain 100,000 to 120,000 distinct CDR3 sequences, roughly 10% of them singletons. This specimen was PBMCs, taken at follow-up. The receptors stem from a female donor with early-stage non-small cell lung cancer. Both conserved end residues are part of each CDR3. A D gene is named only where the DNA matches it firmly. Rows give clone size only sometimes, using once, few, many, or a class for an expanded clone.

v_call	clone_size	j_call	d_call	cdr3_nt	cdr3_aa
TRBV28	-	TRBJ2-1	TRBD1	TGTGCCAGCACCTCTTCCCTTGGGGACAGGGTGAATGAGCAGTTCTTC	CASTSSLGDRVNEQFF
TRBV28	-	TRBJ2-3	-	TGTGCCAGCAGTTTAGATACGCAGTATTTT	CASSLDTQYF
TRBV5-1	many	TRBJ2-7	-	TGCGCCAGCAGCTTGGAATCCGACGAGCAGTACTTC	CASSLESDEQYF
TRBV12-3/TRBV12-4	-	TRBJ1-5	-	TGTGCCAGCAACGCACAGGGAAACAATCAGCCCCAGCATTTT	CASNAQGNNQPQHF
TRBV12-5	-	TRBJ2-3	-	TGTGCTAGTGGTTTGGTACCGGAGGGGGCCACGCAGTATTTT	CASGLVPEGATQYF
TRBV28	few	TRBJ2-1	TRBD1	TGTGCCAGCAGTTCACAGGGGGCAGAATCGAATGAGCAGTTCTTC	CASSSQGAESNEQFF
TRBV30	few	TRBJ1-6	-	TGTGCCTGGAGGCAGATGAGCTCCTATAATTCACCCCTCCACTTT	CAWRQMSSYNSPLHF
TRBV30	many	TRBJ1-5	TRBD1	TGTGCCTGGGCACAGGGGGAAAATCAGCCCCAGCATTTT	CAWAQGENQPQHF
TRBV10-3	many	TRBJ1-2	TRBD1	TGTGCCATCAGCCCGACAGGGGGCCACGTCAATGGCTACACCTTC	CAISPTGGHVNGYTF
TRBV24-1	few	TRBJ2-3	-	TGTGCCACCAGTGATCCGGGGGACAGCACAGATACGCAGTATTTT	CATSDPGDSTDTQYF
TRBV27	few	TRBJ2-2	TRBD2	TGTGCCAGCACCTCTATGGGCGGGACTAGCGTAAACACCGGGGAGCTGTTTTTT	CASTSMGGTSVNTGELFF
TRBV23-1	few	TRBJ2-6	-	TGCGCCAGCAACGAGGGTCGGGGGCCCGAAAGCTCTGGGGCCAACGTCCTGACTTTC	CASNEGRGPESSGANVLTF
TRBV19	many	TRBJ2-5	TRBD2	TGTGCCAGTAGCTGGACTAGCGGGAGTACTGAGACCCAGTACTTC	CASSWTSGSTETQYF